This TCR beta chain appears in the sequencing data of a study of shared clonotypes between healthy human individuals. Study summary: The donors, two women and a few men, were aged 18 to 49. Study findings and constraints: Non-shared clonotypes had lower generation probabilities than those shared by all four donors. Incomplete sequencing of sorted subsets was indicated by rarefaction despite large depth.

Naive CD8 cells comprised CD45RO-negative, CCR7-positively selected cells, excluding terminally differentiated effector memory CD45RA+ cells. Per the original data handling: Filtering differed for immunoSEQ, which gave only junction sequences without quality scores. Assay: immunoSEQ multiplex PCR; the TCRdb copy retains only in-frame clones and omits some. V and J calls and clone size are those listed in that table; D and trimming were worked out from the DNA. This table holds roughly 2 million clones, about 95% found once. Per the germline V gene, CDR1 is SGHRS and CDR2 is YFSETQ. The length of the CDR3 is 13 residues. V was shortened by 7 bases and J by 1 base, with 12 bases between the two germline ends. This clone was found once. Its antigen is unidentified.

V is TRBV5-1 and J is TRBJ2-7; D tentatively fits TRBD1 or TRBD2 (5 bases each). The sample taken for sequencing was naive CD8+ T cells sorted from blood. This clonotype originated in a young man in good health. CDR3 in DNA: TGCGCCAGCCGGAGGACATCGTCCTACGAGCAGTACTTC. This codes for CASRRTSSYEQYF.